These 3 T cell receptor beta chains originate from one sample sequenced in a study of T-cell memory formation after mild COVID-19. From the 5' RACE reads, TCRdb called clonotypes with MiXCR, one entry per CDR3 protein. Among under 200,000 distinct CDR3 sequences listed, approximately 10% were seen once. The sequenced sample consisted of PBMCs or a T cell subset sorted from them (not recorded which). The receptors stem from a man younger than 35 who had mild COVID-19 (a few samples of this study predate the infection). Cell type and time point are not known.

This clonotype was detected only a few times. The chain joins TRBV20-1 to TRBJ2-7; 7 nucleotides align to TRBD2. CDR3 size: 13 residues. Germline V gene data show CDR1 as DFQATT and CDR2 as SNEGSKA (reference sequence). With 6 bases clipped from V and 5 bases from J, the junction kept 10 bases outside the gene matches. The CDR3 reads CSAGAAGGNEQYF. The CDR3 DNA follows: TGCAGTGCAGGCGCCGCCGGGGGGAACGAGCAGTACTTC.

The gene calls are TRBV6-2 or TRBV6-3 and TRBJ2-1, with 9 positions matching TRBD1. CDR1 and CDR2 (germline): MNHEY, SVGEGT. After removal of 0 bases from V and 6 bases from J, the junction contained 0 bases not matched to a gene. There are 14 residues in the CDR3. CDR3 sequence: CASSYSTGGNEQFF. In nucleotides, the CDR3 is TGTGCCAGCAGTTACTCGACAGGGGGCAATGAGCAGTTCTTC.

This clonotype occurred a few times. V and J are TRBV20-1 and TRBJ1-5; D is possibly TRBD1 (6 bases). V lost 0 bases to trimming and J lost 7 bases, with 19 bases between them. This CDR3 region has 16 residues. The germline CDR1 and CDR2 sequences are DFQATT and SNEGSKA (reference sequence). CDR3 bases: TGCAGTGCTAGAGACCCAAAACAGGGCCAAGCACAGCCCCAGCATTTT. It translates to CSARDPKQGQAQPQHF.